One sample yielded the 31 T cell receptor beta chains listed below, sequenced in a study of blood T cell repertoires in COVID-19. The table came from immunoSEQ multiplex PCR; TCRdb's copy has only in-frame clones and leaves some out. Among about half a million clones, roughly nine tenths were seen once, and the ten largest hold approximately 0.9%. The sequenced sample was peripheral blood. All receptors come from a man between 18 and 35 years old with COVID-19, enrolled during active disease.

V gene TRBV7-2 combines with J gene TRBJ1-2; 12 bases align to TRBD1. The CDR3 extends over 19 amino acids. CDR1 is SGHTA, CDR2 FQGNSA, per germline. The trim removed 2 bases at V and 4 bases at J, leaving 14 bases unmatched. Written as DNA, the CDR3 is TGTGCCAGCAGCTTAACTTCCGGGACAGGGGGCGGTTGGGGCTATGGCTACACCTTC. Its protein product is CASSLTSGTGGGWGYGYTF.

The chain recombines TRBV5-1 with TRBJ2-7; TRBD1 agrees at 10 bases. V shed 0 bases and J 4 bases; nucleotides not matched to a gene: 4. CDR3 length: 15 amino acids. The germline V gene encodes CDR1 SGHRS and CDR2 YFSETQ. In DNA form, the CDR3 reads TGCGCCAGCAGCTTGGAAGGGACAGGGGCTTACGAGCAGTACTTC. This codes for CASSLEGTGAYEQYF.

The J gene is TRBJ1-5, the V gene TRBV5-1, with D perhaps TRBD1 (5 bases). There are 14 residues in the CDR3. The germline V gene has CDR1 SGHRS and CDR2 YFSETQ. V was clipped by 4 bases and J by 0 bases, with 8 bases between them. The CDR3 DNA reads TGCGCCAGCAGCCCAGGGAATAGCAATCAGCCCCAGCATTTT. Its protein product is CASSPGNSNQPQHF. Variable domain in full (rest from reference TRBV5-1 and TRBJ1-5): KAGVTQTPRYLIKTRGQQVTLSCSPISGHRSVSWYQQTPGQGLQFLFEYFSETQRNKGNFPGRFSGRQFSNSRSEMNVSTLELGDSALYLCASSPGNSNQPQHFGDGTRLSIL.

The chain is built from TRBV28 and TRBJ1-5; TRBD1 might be the D (5 bases). In germline, CDR1 is MDHEN, CDR2 SYDVKM. V was trimmed by 6 bases and J by 1 base, leaving 13 bases between them. This CDR3 comprises 15 residues. The CDR3, as DNA: TGTGCCAGCAGCCCGGACATTCGGAGCAATCAGCCCCAGCATTTT. Translation: CASSPDIRSNQPQHF.

The chain uses TRBV4-1 and TRBJ2-1, with a weak D call TRBD2 (5 bases). V was shortened by 1 base and J by 2 bases, with 12 bases between the two germline ends. The CDR3 totals 16 residues. Germline values: CDR1 MGHRA, CDR2 YSYEKL. The CDR3 is CASSQGRRETYNEQFF. The CDR3, as DNA: TGCGCCAGCAGCCAAGGACGCCGGGAAACCTACAATGAGCAGTTCTTC.

V and J are TRBV30 and TRBJ1-5; D unclear. The CDR3 is made up of 13 amino acids. V lost 1 base and J 4 bases, leaving 8 bases between the germline ends. The germline CDR1 and CDR2 sequences are GTSNPN and SVGIG (reference sequence). CDR3 DNA sequence: TGTGCCTGGAGTGATCACAAGAATCAGCCCCAGCATTTT. As protein: CAWSDHKNQPQHF.

The chain couples TRBV6-5 to TRBJ1-4; D is uncertain. The V end lost 0 bases, the J end lost 7 bases, and 9 bases lay between the germline ends. CDR3 length: 14 residues. In germline, CDR1 is MNHEY, CDR2 SVGAGI. The CDR3 is CASSYSNSGEKLFF. In nucleotides, the CDR3 is TGTGCCAGCAGTTACTCGAACTCGGGTGAAAAACTGTTTTTT.

The V gene is TRBV2, the J gene TRBJ1-2; TRBD1 might be the D (6 bases). V lost 6 bases to trimming and J lost 3 bases, with 17 bases between them. Germline assignment: CDR1 SNHLY and CDR2 FYNNEI. The length of the CDR3 is 15 residues. The CDR3 loop reads CASRAGGAGHYGYTF. The CDR3 region has the DNA TGTGCCAGCAGGGCGGGGGGCGCGGGTCACTATGGCTACACCTTC. Based on the CDR3 plus reference TRBV2 and TRBJ1-2, the full variable domain is EPEVTQTPSHQVTQMGQEVILRCVPISNHLYFYWYRQILGQKVEFLVSFYNNEISEKSEIFDDQFSVERPDGSNFTLKIRSTKLEDSAMYFCASRAGGAGHYGYTFGSGTRLTVV.

The chain recombines TRBV24-1 with TRBJ2-1; TRBD2 matches at 15 bases. CDR1 is KGHDR and CDR2 is SFDVKD in the germline V gene. This CDR3 comprises 18 residues. With V trimmed by 0 bases and J by 4 bases, 3 bases remained unmatched. CDR3 in DNA: TGTGCCACCAGTGATTTGGGGACTAGCGGGGGGCCTTACAATGAGCAGTTCTTC. Encoded protein: CATSDLGTSGGPYNEQFF.

This rearrangement joins TRBV7-9 to TRBJ2-1; 9 bases agree with TRBD1. Germline assignment: CDR1 SEHNR and CDR2 FQNEAQ (reference sequence). J was trimmed by 8 bases and V by 4 bases; bases with no gene match: 9. This CDR3 is built from 15 residues. The CDR3 DNA is TGTGCCAGCAGCTCCCGGGACAGGGTAATCTATGAGCAGTTCTTC. It codes for CASSSRDRVIYEQFF. Drawing the rest from reference TRBV7-9 and TRBJ2-1, the complete variable domain is DTGVSQNPRHKITKRGQNVTFRCDPISEHNRLYWYRQTLGQGPEFLTYFQNEAQLEKSRLLSDRFSAERPKGSFSTLEIQRTEQGDSAMYLCASSSRDRVIYEQFFGPGTRLTVL.

The V call is TRBV3-1 (or the pseudogene TRBV3-2), the J call TRBJ1-5; 7 bases are a match to TRBD1. The CDR3 spans 17 residues. Germline V gives CDR1 LGHDT, CDR2 YNNKEL (reference sequence). V lost 2 bases, J lost 2 bases, and 9 bases stayed unmatched. In DNA, the CDR3 is TGTGCCAGCAGCCAAAGCCCCACAGGGGTTGGCAATCAGCCCCAGCATTTT. Translation gives CASSQSPTGVGNQPQHF.

The chain has TRBV5-4 and TRBJ1-1; 8 nucleotides match TRBD1. The CDR3 covers 14 residues. The germline V gene encodes CDR1 SGHNT and CDR2 YYREEE (reference sequence). The V gene end was trimmed by 5 bases and the J gene end by 3 bases; junction bases not matched to a gene: 6. The chain's CDR3 is CASRLDRGYTEAFF. CDR3 sequence (DNA): TGTGCCAGCAGGCTCGACAGGGGTTACACTGAAGCTTTCTTT. The full variable domain, completed using reference TRBV5-4 and TRBJ1-1, is ETGVTQSPTHLIKTRGQQVTLRCSSQSGHNTVSWYQQALGQGPQFIFQYYREEENGRGNFPPRFSGLQFPNYSSELNVNALELDDSALYLCASRLDRGYTEAFFGQGTRLTVV.

Only one count was recorded for this clone. This rearrangement joins TRBV12-3 or TRBV12-4 to TRBJ2-7; perhaps TRBD1 as D (6 bases). The CDR3 runs 12 residues. Trimming pared 5 bases from V and 9 bases from J, leaving 14 bases between. The CDR3 sequence: CASSIRGGGQYF. In DNA, the CDR3 is TGTGCCAGCAGTATCAGAGGGGGTGGGCAGTACTTC.

The chain employs TRBV4-1 and TRBJ2-1; 9 bases match TRBD1. The CDR3 consists of 15 residues. Germline CDR1 is MGHRA and CDR2 is YSYEKL. Trimming at V came to 5 bases and at J to 6 bases, leaving 8 bases not matched to a gene. The CDR3 DNA sequence: TGCGCCAGCAGCAAGGGACAGGGTATCCCCAATGAGCAGTTCTTC. It is translated as CASSKGQGIPNEQFF.

This clone occurred once. The rearrangement uses TRBV3-1 (or the pseudogene TRBV3-2) and TRBJ2-7, with a possible D match to TRBD1 (6 bases). The CDR3 runs 16 residues. The germline V gene encodes CDR1 LGHDT and CDR2 YNNKEL (reference sequence). Trimming took 2 bases from V and 0 from J, leaving 14 bases between them. In DNA, the CDR3 is TGTGCCAGCAGCCAAACCGGGACAAAGAACTCCTACGAGCAGTACTTC. Its translation is CASSQTGTKNSYEQYF.

The V and J genes are TRBV2 and TRBJ1-1; no reliable D call. Germline CDR1 and CDR2: SNHLY and FYNNEI. Trimming stripped 1 base from V and 0 bases from J, with 9 bases between. The CDR3 is 15 amino acids. The CDR3 DNA reads as TGTGCCAGCAGTGAAGGCGACGGGATGAACACTGAAGCTTTCTTT. Translated, it gives CASSEGDGMNTEAFF.

V is TRBV6-5 and J is TRBJ2-1; 9 bases are a match to TRBD1. The CDR3 totals 15 residues. Unmatched junction bases numbered 4, after V lost 5 bases and J lost 2 bases. The germline gives CDR1 MNHEY, CDR2 SVGAGI. The CDR3 DNA reads as TGTGCCAGCAGTCGGGACAGGGACGCCTACAATGAGCAGTTCTTC. It codes for CASSRDRDAYNEQFF.

The chain joins TRBV9 to TRBJ1-5; D possibly corresponds to TRBD1 (6 bases). Germline CDR1 SGDLS, CDR2 YYNGEE. CDR3 length: 18 amino acids. Trimming stripped 0 bases from V and 0 bases from J, with 16 bases between. CDR3 coding DNA: TGTGCCAGCAGCGTAGACTTTCGGACAGTTAATAGCAATCAGCCCCAGCATTTT. Translating gives CASSVDFRTVNSNQPQHF.

As for this clone: The sample carries other DNA sequences with the same CDR3. The rearrangement links TRBV11-3 to TRBJ2-1, with 7 bases aligning to TRBD2. Germline-derived CDR1 and CDR2 are SGHNT and YENEEA. CDR3 size: 15 residues. The J segment lost 4 bases and the V segment lost 1 base, leaving 4 bases of the junction unmatched. The CDR3 DNA reads as TGTGCCAGCAGCTTAGCGGGAGGCCCATACAATGAGCAGTTCTTC. Translated: CASSLAGGPYNEQFF. Using reference TRBV11-3 and TRBJ2-1 for the parts outside the CDR3, the full variable domain is EAGVVQSPRYKIIEKKQPVAFWCNPISGHNTLYWYLQNLGQGPELLIRYENEEAVDDSQLPKDRFSAERLKGVDSTLKIQPAELGDSAVYLCASSLAGGPYNEQFFGPGTRLTVL.

The V call is TRBV3-1 (or the pseudogene TRBV3-2), the J call TRBJ2-1; D call uncertain. This CDR3 has 16 amino acids. V was pared by 5 bases and J by 1 base, with 15 bases between. Germline loops: CDR1 LGHDT, CDR2 YNNKEL (reference sequence). CDR3 nucleotide sequence: TGTGCCAGCAGCAAGGCTACTCTAGTATCCTACAATGAGCAGTTCTTC. It specifies CASSKATLVSYNEQFF.

This chain joins TRBV10-1 and TRBJ2-3; 7 bases map to TRBD1. CDR3 length: 13 amino acids. The germline CDR1 and CDR2 sequences are WNHNN and SYGVQD (reference sequence). V lost 6 bases to trimming and J lost 9 bases; unmatched junction nucleotides: 9. CDR3 loop: CASRARTGGTQYF. Written as DNA, the CDR3 is TGCGCCAGCAGGGCCCGGACAGGCGGAACGCAGTATTTT.

The J gene is TRBJ2-1, the V gene TRBV7-8; D remains ambiguous. This CDR3 has 12 amino acids. Germline-derived CDR1 and CDR2 are SGHVS and FQNEAQ. Trimming stripped 5 bases from V and 3 bases from J, with 5 bases between. The CDR3 reads CASSGIYNEQFF. Here the CDR3 DNA reads TGTGCCAGCAGCGGCATCTACAATGAGCAGTTCTTC. Full variable domain (missing parts from reference TRBV7-8 and TRBJ2-1): GAGVSQSPRYKVAKRGQDVALRCDPISGHVSLFWYQQALGQGPEFLTYFQNEAQLDKSGLPSDRFFAERPEGSVSTLKIQRTQQEDSAVYLCASSGIYNEQFFGPGTRLTVL.

The chain joins TRBV27 to TRBJ2-7, with D possibly matching TRBD2 (5 bases). Per the germline V gene, CDR1 is MNHEY and CDR2 is SMNVEV (reference sequence). The CDR3 has 15 amino acids. Trimming left V 6 bases short and J 2 bases short, with 17 bases between. CDR3: CASSATLSDPYEQYF. CDR3 DNA sequence: TGTGCCAGCAGCGCTACCCTTAGCGATCCCTACGAGCAGTACTTC.

This clone came up once. The chain recombines TRBV6-5 with TRBJ1-3, with D tentatively TRBD1 (6 bases). CDR3 length: 16 residues. Per the germline V gene, CDR1 is MNHEY and CDR2 is SVGAGI. Deletions cut 4 bases from V and 6 bases from J, with 19 bases between. The CDR3 bases are TGTGCCAGCAGTTCCCAGTCGGACAGATTCTTAAACACCATATATTTT. Translation gives CASSSQSDRFLNTIYF.

The chain carries TRBV24-1 and TRBJ2-7, with D tentatively TRBD1 (6 bases). Germline V gene lookup returns CDR1 KGHDR and CDR2 SFDVKD. V was pared by 2 bases and J by 12 bases, with 22 bases between. The CDR3 loop spans 15 amino acids. The CDR3 region has the DNA TGTGCCACCAGTGATTCCCCGGACAGAGACGGAAAAAGGTACTTC. Protein product: CATSDSPDRDGKRYF.

The chain combines TRBV20-1 with TRBJ1-3, with unresolved D. This CDR3 has 14 residues. V dropped 3 bases and J dropped 1 base, with 10 bases sitting between them. Looked up from germline, CDR1 is DFQATT and CDR2 is SNEGSKA (reference sequence). CDR3: CSASDRGSGNTIYF. Written as DNA, the CDR3 is TGCAGTGCTAGTGATCGAGGATCTGGAAACACCATATATTTT.

CDR3 residues: CASSPPRPLQSHTGELFF. The CDR3 coding sequence is TGTGCCAGCTCACCACCGCGGCCATTGCAAAGCCACACCGGGGAGCTGTTTTTT. V and J are TRBV18 and TRBJ2-2; D is undetermined. CDR1 is KGHSH, CDR2 LQKENI, per germline. V shed 0 bases and J shed 3 bases, with 17 bases lying between them. The CDR3 is 18 residues long.

The chain employs TRBV19 and TRBJ1-2, with TRBD1 matching 7 bases. Germline CDR1 and CDR2: LNHDA and SQIVND (reference sequence). With 5 bases clipped from V and 4 bases from J, the junction kept 7 bases outside the gene matches. The CDR3 has 14 residues. CDR3 region: CASSVDRDGYGYTF. In DNA form, the CDR3 reads TGTGCCAGTAGTGTTGACAGGGATGGCTATGGCTACACCTTC.

V gene TRBV27 combines with J gene TRBJ2-3, with D perhaps TRBD2 (6 bases). Germline-derived CDR1 and CDR2 are MNHEY and SMNVEV (reference sequence). CDR3 length equals 12 residues. V lost 5 bases, J lost 13 bases, and 16 bases lay in between. In DNA, the CDR3 is TGTGCCAGCAGTCCGGAGACTAGAGGGGAGTATTTT. As protein: CASSPETRGEYF.

The chain couples TRBV19 to TRBJ1-4, with D perhaps TRBD1 (6 bases). Per the germline V gene, CDR1 is LNHDA and CDR2 is SQIVND (reference sequence). V lost 3 bases, J lost 5 bases, and 13 bases lay in between. CDR3 length equals 15 residues. The CDR3 loop is CASSINRASNEKLFF. The CDR3 DNA reads as TGTGCCAGTAGTATTAACAGGGCATCAAATGAAAAACTGTTTTTT.

The V call is TRBV14, the J call TRBJ1-2; D might be TRBD1 (5 bases). Trimming stripped 0 bases from V and 11 bases from J, with 13 bases between. CDR1 is SGHDN, CDR2 FVKESK, per germline. This CDR3 region has 13 residues. This CDR3 reads CASSQERSRVYTF. The CDR3 DNA reads TGTGCCAGCAGCCAAGAACGCTCCAGGGTGTACACCTTC.